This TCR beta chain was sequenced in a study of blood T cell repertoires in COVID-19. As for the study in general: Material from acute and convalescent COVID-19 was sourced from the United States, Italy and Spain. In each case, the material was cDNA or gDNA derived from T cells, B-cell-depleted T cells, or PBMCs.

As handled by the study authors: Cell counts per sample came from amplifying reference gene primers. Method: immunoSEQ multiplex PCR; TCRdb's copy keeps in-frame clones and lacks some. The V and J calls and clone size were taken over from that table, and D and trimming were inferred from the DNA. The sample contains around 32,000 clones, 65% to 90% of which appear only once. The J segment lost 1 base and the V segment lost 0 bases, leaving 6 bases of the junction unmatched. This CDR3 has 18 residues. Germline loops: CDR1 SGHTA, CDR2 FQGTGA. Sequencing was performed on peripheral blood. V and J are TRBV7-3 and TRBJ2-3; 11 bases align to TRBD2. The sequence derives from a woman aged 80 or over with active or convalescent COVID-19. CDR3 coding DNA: TGTGCCAGCAGCTTAACGTTAACTAGCGGGGGTGGCACAGATACGCAGTATTTT. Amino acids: CASSLTLTSGGGTDTQYF.